A selection of T cell receptor beta chains follows, all from one sample in a study of T cells in localized non-small cell lung cancer. The protocol was immunoSEQ multiplex PCR, while the TCRdb copy is restricted to in-frame clones and leaves out a portion. In the table there are 1,500 or so clones, less than 20% of which are singletons. The input for sequencing was lung tumor tissue, taken before any cancer treatment. Every receptor here comes from a male donor aged 60 or over with stage II squamous cell lung carcinoma. The CDR3 runs from the conserved cysteine through the conserved F or W. D genes are given only for firm matches. Clone sizes are given selectively: once, few, many, or a class where the clone is expanded.

CDR3 | DNA | D | J | size | V
CASSFTQGLETQYF | TGTGCCAGCAGCTTCACACAGGGGCTTGAGACCCAGTACTTC | TRBD1 | TRBJ2-5 | - | TRBV11-3
CASSQSDKQETQYF | TGCGCCAGCAGTCAATCGGACAAGCAAGAGACCCAGTACTTC | - | TRBJ2-5 | - | TRBV23-1
CASSQDLAGGENIQYF | TGCGCCAGCAGCCAAGATTTGGCAGGGGGGGAAAACATTCAGTACTTC | - | TRBJ2-4 | - | TRBV5-1
CASSYSTGAGANVLTF | TGTGCCAGCAGTTACTCCACGGGTGCTGGGGCCAACGTCCTGACTTTC | - | TRBJ2-6 | - | TRBV6-8
CASSEAGVSMDQPQHF | TGCGCCAGCAGTGAGGCGGGAGTTTCAATGGATCAGCCCCAGCATTTT | - | TRBJ1-5 | few | TRBV10-2
CASSLVGAGRNYGYTF | TGTGCCAGCAGCTTGGTAGGGGCAGGCCGGAACTATGGCTACACCTTC | - | TRBJ1-2 | few | TRBV11-3
CASSPNPSGAGNTIYF | TGTGCCAGCAGCCCTAACCCTTCGGGGGCTGGAAACACCATATATTTT | - | TRBJ1-3 | - | TRBV11-3
CASIGPNVRYGYTF | TGTGCCAGTATAGGGCCCAACGTACGTTATGGCTACACCTTC | - | TRBJ1-2 | few | TRBV19
CASSVAPQLETQYF | TGTGCCAGCAGCGTAGCACCGCAGCTAGAGACCCAGTACTTC | - | TRBJ2-5 | few | TRBV9
CASSMGTNSYEQYF | TGTGCCAGTAGTATGGGCACCAACTCCTACGAGCAGTACTTC | - | TRBJ2-7 | few | TRBV19
CSMGPNEETQYF | TGCAGCATGGGGCCAAACGAAGAGACCCAGTACTTC | - | TRBJ2-5 | - | TRBV29-1
CAISEPIPGRRGYTF | TGTGCCATCAGTGAGCCCATTCCTGGCCGACGGGGCTACACCTTC | - | TRBJ1-2 | - | TRBV10-3
CASSHTPQNTGELFF | TGTGCCAGCAGTCACACCCCACAGAACACCGGGGAGCTGTTTTTT | - | TRBJ2-2 | medium-sized | TRBV6-8
CAISSESLYTF | TGTGCCATCAGCTCTGAGAGCCTGTACACCTTC | - | TRBJ1-2 | few | TRBV6-4